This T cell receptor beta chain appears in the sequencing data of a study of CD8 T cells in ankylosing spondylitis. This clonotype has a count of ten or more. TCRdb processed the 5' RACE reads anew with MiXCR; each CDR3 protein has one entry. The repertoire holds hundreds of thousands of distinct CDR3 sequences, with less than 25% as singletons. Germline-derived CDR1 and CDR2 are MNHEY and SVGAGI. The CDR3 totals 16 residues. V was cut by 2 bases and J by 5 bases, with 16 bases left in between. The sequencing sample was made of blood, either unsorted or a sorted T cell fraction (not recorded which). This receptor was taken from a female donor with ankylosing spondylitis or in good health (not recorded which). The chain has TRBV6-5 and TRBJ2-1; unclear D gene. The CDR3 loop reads CASSYEAPSWDNEQFF. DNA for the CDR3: TGTGCCAGCAGTTACGAGGCTCCCAGCTGGGACAATGAGCAGTTCTTC.